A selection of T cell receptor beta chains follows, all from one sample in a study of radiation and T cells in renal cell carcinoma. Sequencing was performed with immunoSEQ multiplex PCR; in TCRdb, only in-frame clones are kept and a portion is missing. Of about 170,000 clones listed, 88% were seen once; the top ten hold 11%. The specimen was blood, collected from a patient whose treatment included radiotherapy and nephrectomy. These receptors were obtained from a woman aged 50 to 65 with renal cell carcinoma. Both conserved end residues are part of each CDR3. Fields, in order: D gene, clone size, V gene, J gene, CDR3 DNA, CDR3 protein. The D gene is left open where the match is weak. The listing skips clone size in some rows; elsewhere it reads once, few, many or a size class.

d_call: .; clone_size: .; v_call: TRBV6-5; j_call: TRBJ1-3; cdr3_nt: TGTGCCAGCGGGCGGGGATTGAGCTCTGGAAACACCATATATTTT; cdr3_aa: CASGRGLSSGNTIYF
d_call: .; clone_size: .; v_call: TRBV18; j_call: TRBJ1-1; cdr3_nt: TGTGCCAGCTCACCCTTACAGGATACGAACACTGAAGCTTTCTTT; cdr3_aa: CASSPLQDTNTEAFF
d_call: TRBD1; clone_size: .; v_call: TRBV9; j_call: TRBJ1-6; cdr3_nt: TGTGCCAGCAGCGCCGGGACAGGGGGAACACCCCTCCACTTT; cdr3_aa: CASSAGTGGTPLHF
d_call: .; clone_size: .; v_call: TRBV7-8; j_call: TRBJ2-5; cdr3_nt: TGTGCCAGCAGCTCCTACCCGGGAGCCCGCGCGCAGGAGACCCAGTACTTC; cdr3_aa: CASSSYPGARAQETQYF
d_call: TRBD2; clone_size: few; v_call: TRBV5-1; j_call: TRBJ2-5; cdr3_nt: TGCGCCAGCAGCTTCGCCGCGGGGGTTGAGACCCAGTACTTC; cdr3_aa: CASSFAAGVETQYF
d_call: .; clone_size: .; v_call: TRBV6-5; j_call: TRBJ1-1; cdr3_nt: TGTGCCAGCAGGGCCGGACAGCCGAACACTGAAGCTTTCTTT; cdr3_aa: CASRAGQPNTEAFF
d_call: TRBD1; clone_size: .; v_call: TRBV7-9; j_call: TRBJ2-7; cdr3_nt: TGCGCCAGCAGCCTGGAGGACAGGGAACACTACGAGCAGTACTTC; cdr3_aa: CASSLEDREHYEQYF
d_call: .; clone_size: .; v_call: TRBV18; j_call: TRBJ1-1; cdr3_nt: TGTGCCAGCTCACCGGACGGATTGAACACTGAAGCTTTCTTT; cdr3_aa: CASSPDGLNTEAFF
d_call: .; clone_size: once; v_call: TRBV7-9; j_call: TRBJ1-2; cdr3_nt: TGTGCCAGCAGCTTAGACACAGAGAATGGCTACACCTTC; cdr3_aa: CASSLDTENGYTF
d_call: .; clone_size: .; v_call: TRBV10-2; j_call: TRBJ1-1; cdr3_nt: TGCGCCAGCAGGGCTCACTCTGGCACTGAAGCTTTCTTT; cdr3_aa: CASRAHSGTEAFF
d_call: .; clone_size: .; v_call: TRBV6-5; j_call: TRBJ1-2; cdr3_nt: TGTGCCAGCAGTCAGGGATTTTATGGCTACACCTTC; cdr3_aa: CASSQGFYGYTF
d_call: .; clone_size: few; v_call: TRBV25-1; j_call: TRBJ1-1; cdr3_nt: TGTGCCAGCATCCCCGCAGGGGACACTGAAGCTTTCTTT; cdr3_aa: CASIPAGDTEAFF
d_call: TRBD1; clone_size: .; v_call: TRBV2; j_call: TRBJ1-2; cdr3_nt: TGTGCCAGCAGTGGGGACAGGCTTGGCTACACCTTC; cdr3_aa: CASSGDRLGYTF
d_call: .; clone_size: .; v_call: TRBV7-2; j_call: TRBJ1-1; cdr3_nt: TGTGCCAGCAGCTGGATGAGGGACCCCAGGATAGGTTTCTTT; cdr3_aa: CASSWMRDPRIGFF
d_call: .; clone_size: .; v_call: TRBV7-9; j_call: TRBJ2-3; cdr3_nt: TGTGCCAGCAGCCTGACGGGTGAGACAGATACGCAGTATTTT; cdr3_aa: CASSLTGETDTQYF
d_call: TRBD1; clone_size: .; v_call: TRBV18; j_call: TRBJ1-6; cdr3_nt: TGTGCCAGCTCACTTTTTCAGGGGGTTGATAATTCACCCCTCCACTTT; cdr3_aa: CASSLFQGVDNSPLHF
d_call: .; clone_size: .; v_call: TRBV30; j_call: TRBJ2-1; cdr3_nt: TGTGCCTGGAGTAAGGTTGTTGGGCAGTTCTTC; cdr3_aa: CAWSKVVGQFF
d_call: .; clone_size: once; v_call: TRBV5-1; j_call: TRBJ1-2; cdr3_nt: TGCGCCAGCAGCTTGGAAGCGCATTCCTATGGCTACACCTTC; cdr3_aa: CASSLEAHSYGYTF
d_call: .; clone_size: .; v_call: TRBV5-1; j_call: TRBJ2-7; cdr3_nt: TGCGCCAGCAGCTTGTCCGAGGGCCACGAGCAGTACTTC; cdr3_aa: CASSLSEGHEQYF
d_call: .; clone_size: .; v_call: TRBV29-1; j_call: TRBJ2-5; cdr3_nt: TGCAGCGTTGAAGATGTAAGGGGAGAGACCCAGTACTTC; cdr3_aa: CSVEDVRGETQYF
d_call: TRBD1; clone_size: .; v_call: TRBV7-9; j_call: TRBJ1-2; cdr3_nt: TGTGCCAGCAGCCGGGGGACAGGGGAGAGGGTTTTGCATGGCTACACCTTC; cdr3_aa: CASSRGTGERVLHGYTF
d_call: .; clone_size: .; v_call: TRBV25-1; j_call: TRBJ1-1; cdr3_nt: TGTGCCAGCAGTGAAAGTAGGGACCCCACTGAAGCTTTCTTT; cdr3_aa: CASSESRDPTEAFF
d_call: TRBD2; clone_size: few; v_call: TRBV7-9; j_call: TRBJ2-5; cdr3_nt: TGTGCCAGCAGCCCCCGTCCCGGGACTAGTGGGCGGCAGACCCAGTACTTC; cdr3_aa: CASSPRPGTSGRQTQYF
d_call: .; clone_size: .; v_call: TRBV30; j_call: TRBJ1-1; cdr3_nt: TGTGCCTGGAGTGTTGGGCAAGACACTGAAGCTTTCTTT; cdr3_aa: CAWSVGQDTEAFF
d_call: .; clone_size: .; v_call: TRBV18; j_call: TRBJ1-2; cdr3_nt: TGTGCCAGCTCACCGTGGGAGGGGCTTAACTATGGCTACACCTTC; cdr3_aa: CASSPWEGLNYGYTF
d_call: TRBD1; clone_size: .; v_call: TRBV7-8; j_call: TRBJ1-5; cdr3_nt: TGTGCCAGCAGCTTAACCGGGACAGGGGAAAATCAGCCCCAGCATTTT; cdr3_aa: CASSLTGTGENQPQHF
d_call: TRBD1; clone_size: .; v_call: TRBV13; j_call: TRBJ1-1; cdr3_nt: TGTGCCAGCAGCTTACCATCCTATGTGTACAGGGGGATGAACACTGAAGCTTTCTTT; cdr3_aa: CASSLPSYVYRGMNTEAFF
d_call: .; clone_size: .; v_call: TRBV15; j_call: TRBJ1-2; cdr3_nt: TGTGCCACCAGCAGAGGCAGAGTGAACAACTATGGCTACACCTTC; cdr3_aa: CATSRGRVNNYGYTF
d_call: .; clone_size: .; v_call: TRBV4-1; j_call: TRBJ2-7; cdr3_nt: TGCGCCAGCAGCCAAGTTGGGGGTGCATACGAGCAGTACTTC; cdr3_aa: CASSQVGGAYEQYF
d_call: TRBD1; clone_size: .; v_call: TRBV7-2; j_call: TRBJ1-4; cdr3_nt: TGTGCCAGCAGCCGTGACAGGGACGACGAAAAACTGTTTTTT; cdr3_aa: CASSRDRDDEKLFF
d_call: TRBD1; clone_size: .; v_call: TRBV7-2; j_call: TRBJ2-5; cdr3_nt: TGTGCCAGCAGCTTAGGGGACAGTCGTCCAGAGACCCAGTACTTC; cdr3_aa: CASSLGDSRPETQYF
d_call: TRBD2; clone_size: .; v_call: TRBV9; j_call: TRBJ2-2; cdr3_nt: TGTGCCAGCAGCCCGGGGACTAGCGGCTGGTCGAACACCGGGGAGCTGTTTTTT; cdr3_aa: CASSPGTSGWSNTGELFF
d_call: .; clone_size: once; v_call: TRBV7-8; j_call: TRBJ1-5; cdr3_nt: TGTGCCAGCAGCTTAGGGGGTAGGGTGGGTCAGCCCCAGCATTTT; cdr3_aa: CASSLGGRVGQPQHF
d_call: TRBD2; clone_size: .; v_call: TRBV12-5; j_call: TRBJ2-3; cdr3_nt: TGTGCTAGTGGTCCCCAAGCGGGGCGGCGGGATACGCAGTATTTT; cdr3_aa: CASGPQAGRRDTQYF
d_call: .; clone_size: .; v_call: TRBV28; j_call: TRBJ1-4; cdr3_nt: TGTGCCAGCAGTTCCGGGACGGAATATGAAAAACTGTTTTTT; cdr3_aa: CASSSGTEYEKLFF
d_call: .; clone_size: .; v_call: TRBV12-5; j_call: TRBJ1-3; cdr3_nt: TGTGCTAGTGCCCCAGGCAATGGAGGAAACACCATATATTTT; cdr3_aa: CASAPGNGGNTIYF
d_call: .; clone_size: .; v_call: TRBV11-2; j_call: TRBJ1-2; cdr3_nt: TGTGCCAGCAGCTTAGTCGGGGGATTTGTCGCGGAAAACTATGGCTACACCTTC; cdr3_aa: CASSLVGGFVAENYGYTF
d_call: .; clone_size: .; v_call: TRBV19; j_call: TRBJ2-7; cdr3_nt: TGTGCCAGTAGTATAGGCAGTGACTCCTACGAGCAGTACTTC; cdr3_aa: CASSIGSDSYEQYF
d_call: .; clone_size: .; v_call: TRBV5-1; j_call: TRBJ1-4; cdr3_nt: TGCGCCAGCAGCTTGGAGCTTAATGAAAAACTGTTTTTT; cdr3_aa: CASSLELNEKLFF
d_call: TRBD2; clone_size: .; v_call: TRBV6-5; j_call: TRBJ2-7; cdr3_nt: TGTGCCGGGTTGGGGGGGGGCGAGCAGTACTTC; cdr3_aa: CAGLGGGEQYF
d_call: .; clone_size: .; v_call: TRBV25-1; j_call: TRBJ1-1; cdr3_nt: TGTGCCAGCAGTGAATACCGCGACACTGAAGCTTTCTTT; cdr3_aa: CASSEYRDTEAFF
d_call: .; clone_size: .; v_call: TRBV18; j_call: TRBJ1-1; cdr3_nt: TGTGCCAGCTCACCTACGAACCCAGGGGCAGAAGCTTTCTTT; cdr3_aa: CASSPTNPGAEAFF